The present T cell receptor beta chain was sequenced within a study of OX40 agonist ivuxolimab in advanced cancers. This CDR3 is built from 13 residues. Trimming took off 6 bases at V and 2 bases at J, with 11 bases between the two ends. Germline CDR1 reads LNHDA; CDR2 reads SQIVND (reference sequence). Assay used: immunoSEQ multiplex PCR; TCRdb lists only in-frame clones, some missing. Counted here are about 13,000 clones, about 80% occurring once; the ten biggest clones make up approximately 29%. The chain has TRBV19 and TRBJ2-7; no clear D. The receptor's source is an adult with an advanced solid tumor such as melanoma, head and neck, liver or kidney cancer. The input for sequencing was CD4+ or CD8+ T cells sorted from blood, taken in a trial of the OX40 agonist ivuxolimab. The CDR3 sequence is CASSPGSPYEQYF. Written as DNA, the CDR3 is TGTGCCAGTAGCCCCGGGTCGCCCTACGAGCAGTACTTC.